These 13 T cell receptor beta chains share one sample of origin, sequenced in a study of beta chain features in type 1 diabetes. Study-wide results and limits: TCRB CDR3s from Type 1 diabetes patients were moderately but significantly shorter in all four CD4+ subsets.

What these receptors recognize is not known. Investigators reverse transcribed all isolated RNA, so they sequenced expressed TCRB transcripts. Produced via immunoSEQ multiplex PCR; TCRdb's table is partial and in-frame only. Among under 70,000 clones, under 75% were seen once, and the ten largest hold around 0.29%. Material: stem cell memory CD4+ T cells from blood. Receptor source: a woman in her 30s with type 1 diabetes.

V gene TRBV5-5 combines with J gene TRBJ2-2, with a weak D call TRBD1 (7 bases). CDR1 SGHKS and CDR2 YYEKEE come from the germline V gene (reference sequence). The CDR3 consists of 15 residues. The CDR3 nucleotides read TGTCTGGCTTTAATGCCTCAGGGGGGACACCGGGAGCTGTTTTTT. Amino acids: CLALMPQGGHRELFF.

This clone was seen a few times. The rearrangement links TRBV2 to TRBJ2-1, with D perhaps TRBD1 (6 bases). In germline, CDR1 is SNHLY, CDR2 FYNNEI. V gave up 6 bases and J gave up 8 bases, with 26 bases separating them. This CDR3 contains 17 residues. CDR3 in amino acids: CASSIGTTGKRSDEQFF. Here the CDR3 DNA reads TGTGCCAGCAGCATAGGAACCACAGGGAAACGTTCGGATGAGCAGTTCTTC.

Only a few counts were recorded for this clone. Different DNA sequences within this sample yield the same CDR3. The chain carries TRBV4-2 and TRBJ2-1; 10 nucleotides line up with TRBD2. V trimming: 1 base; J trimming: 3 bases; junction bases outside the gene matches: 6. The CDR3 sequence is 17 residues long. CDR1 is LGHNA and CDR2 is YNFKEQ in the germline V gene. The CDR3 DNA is TGTGCCAGCAGCCAAGCCGCCGGGACTAGCGTCTACAATGAGCAGTTCTTC. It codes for CASSQAAGTSVYNEQFF.

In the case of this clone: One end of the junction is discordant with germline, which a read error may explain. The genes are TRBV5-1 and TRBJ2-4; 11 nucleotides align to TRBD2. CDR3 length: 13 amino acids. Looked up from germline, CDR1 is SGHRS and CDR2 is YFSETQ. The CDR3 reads CASSLDVTSGNHF. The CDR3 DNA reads TGCGCCAGCAGCTTGGATGTGACTAGCGGGAACCACTTC. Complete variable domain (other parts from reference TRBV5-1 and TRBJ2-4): KAGVTQTPRYLIKTRGQQVTLSCSPISGHRSVSWYQQTPGQGLQFLFEYFSETQRNKGNFPGRFSGRQFSNSRSEMNVSTLELGDSALYLCASSLDVTSGNHFGAGTRLSVL.

The CDR3 nucleotides are TGTGCCAGCAGCCAAGATCTATCGGGTGGAAACACCATATATTTT. Protein product: CASSQDLSGGNTIYF. The chain uses TRBV4-2 and TRBJ1-3; D remains ambiguous. From germline, CDR1 is LGHNA and CDR2 YNFKEQ. This CDR3 is built from 15 residues. V lost 0 bases, J lost 3 bases, and 9 bases lay in between.

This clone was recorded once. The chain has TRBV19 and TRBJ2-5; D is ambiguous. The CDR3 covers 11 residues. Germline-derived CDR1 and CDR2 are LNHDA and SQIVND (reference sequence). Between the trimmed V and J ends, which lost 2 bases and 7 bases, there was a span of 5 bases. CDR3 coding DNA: TGTGCCAGTAGTATATCAGGGACCCAGTACTTC. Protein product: CASSISGTQYF.

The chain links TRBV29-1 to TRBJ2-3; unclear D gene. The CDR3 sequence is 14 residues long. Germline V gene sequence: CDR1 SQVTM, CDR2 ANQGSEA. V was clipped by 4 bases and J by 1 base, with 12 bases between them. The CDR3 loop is CSVGGSSRTDTQYF. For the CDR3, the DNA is TGCAGCGTTGGTGGCTCGTCCCGCACAGATACGCAGTATTTT.

CDR3 loop: CASRWPGGRNTEAFF. The CDR3 DNA follows: TGCGCCAGCAGATGGCCGGGAGGAAGAAACACTGAAGCTTTCTTT. This rearrangement joins TRBV4-1 to TRBJ1-1; D unresolved. This CDR3 region has 15 residues. The germline gives CDR1 MGHRA, CDR2 YSYEKL. V was trimmed by 6 bases and J by 2 bases, leaving 16 bases between them.

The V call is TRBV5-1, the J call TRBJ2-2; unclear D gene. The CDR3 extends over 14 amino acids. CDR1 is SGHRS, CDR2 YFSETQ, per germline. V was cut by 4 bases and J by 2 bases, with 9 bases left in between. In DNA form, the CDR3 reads TGCGCCAGCAGCACCGACACCAACACCGGGGAGCTGTTTTTT. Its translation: CASSTDTNTGELFF. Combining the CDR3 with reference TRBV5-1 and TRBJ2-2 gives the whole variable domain KAGVTQTPRYLIKTRGQQVTLSCSPISGHRSVSWYQQTPGQGLQFLFEYFSETQRNKGNFPGRFSGRQFSNSRSEMNVSTLELGDSALYLCASSTDTNTGELFFGEGSRLTVL.

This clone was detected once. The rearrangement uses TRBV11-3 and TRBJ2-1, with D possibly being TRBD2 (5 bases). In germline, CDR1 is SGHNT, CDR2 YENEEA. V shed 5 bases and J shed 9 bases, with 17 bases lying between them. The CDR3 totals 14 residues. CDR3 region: CASSRHSTEAEQFF. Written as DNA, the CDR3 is TGTGCCAGCAGCCGCCACTCTACGGAGGCTGAGCAGTTCTTC.

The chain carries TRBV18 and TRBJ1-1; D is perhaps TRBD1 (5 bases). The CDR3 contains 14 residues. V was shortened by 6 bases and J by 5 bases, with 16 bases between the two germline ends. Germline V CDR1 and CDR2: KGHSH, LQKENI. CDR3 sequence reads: CASSYTGPSTEAFF. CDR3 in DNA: TGTGCCAGCTCCTACACAGGTCCTTCTACTGAAGCTTTCTTT.

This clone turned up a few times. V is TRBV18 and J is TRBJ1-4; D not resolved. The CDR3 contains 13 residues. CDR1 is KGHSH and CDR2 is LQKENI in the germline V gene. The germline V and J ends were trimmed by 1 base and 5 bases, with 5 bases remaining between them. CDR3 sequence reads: CASSPRPNEKLFF. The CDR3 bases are TGTGCCAGCTCACCACGGCCGAATGAAAAACTGTTTTTT.

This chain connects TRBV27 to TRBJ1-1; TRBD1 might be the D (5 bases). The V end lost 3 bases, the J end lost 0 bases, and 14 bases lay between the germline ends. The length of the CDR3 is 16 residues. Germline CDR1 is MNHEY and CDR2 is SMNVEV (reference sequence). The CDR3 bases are TGTGCCAGCAGTTTGTTGCAGGGCCTCATGAACACTGAAGCTTTCTTT. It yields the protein CASSLLQGLMNTEAFF.